Shown below are 20 T cell receptor beta chains from a single sample sequenced in a study of T cell changes during pregnancy in multiple sclerosis. Using immunoSEQ multiplex PCR, the repertoire was profiled, and TCRdb retains in-frame clones only, with some absent. The sample has about 86,000 clones, approximately 89% seen once. The sequenced sample was peripheral blood, obtained in the first trimester of pregnancy. These receptors were obtained from a female donor in good health, enrolled as a control in a pregnancy study.

The chain is built from TRBV28 and TRBJ1-1; TRBD1 is a possible D gene (6 bases). CDR1 and CDR2 from the germline V gene are MDHEN and SYDVKM. The CDR3 extends over 13 amino acids. Trimming left V 7 bases short and J 1 base short, with 10 bases between. For the CDR3, the DNA is TGTGCCAGCACCGGACAGAAGAACACTGAAGCTTTCTTT. It yields the protein CASTGQKNTEAFF.

V and J are TRBV14 and TRBJ1-1; maybe TRBD1 (5 bases). CDR1 and CDR2 (germline): SGHDN, FVKESK. V lost 3 bases and J lost 0, with 11 bases in between. The CDR3 is made up of 15 amino acids. CDR3 protein: CASSQGRGLNTEAFF. In nucleotides, the CDR3 is TGTGCCAGCAGCCAGGGGAGGGGTCTGAACACTGAAGCTTTCTTT.

This chain connects TRBV28 to TRBJ2-3, with a tentative D call TRBD2 (6 bases). Trimming took off 4 bases at V and 6 bases at J, with 17 bases between the two ends. Germline assignment: CDR1 MDHEN and CDR2 SYDVKM. The length of the CDR3 is 15 residues. The CDR3 here is CASSSPQLGRDTQYF. The CDR3 DNA reads as TGTGCCAGCAGTTCGCCTCAACTAGGGAGGGATACGCAGTATTTT.

This clone was seen only once. This chain joins TRBV6-1 and TRBJ1-1; D may be TRBD1 (6 bases). This CDR3 spans 17 amino acids. V lost 0 bases to trimming and J lost 5 bases, with 19 bases between them. CDR1 and CDR2 (germline): MNHNS, SASEGT. CDR3 sequence reads: CASSEALRSTGGTEAFF. CDR3 sequence (DNA): TGTGCCAGCAGTGAAGCGCTTAGATCGACAGGAGGAACTGAAGCTTTCTTT.

J is TRBJ1-2 and V is TRBV29-1; weak D call: TRBD1 (6 bases). V gave up 0 bases and J gave up 0 bases, with 17 bases separating them. Germline CDR1 and CDR2: SQVTM and ANQGSEA. The CDR3 length is 17 residues. CDR3 nucleotides: TGCAGCGTTGAAGATCCAATCAGGGACATAGCTAACTATGGCTACACCTTC. It is translated as CSVEDPIRDIANYGYTF.

The chain links TRBV9 to TRBJ2-1, with a weak D call TRBD1 (6 bases). This CDR3 is built from 14 residues. V lost 1 base and J 6 bases, leaving 11 bases between the germline ends. Germline assignment: CDR1 SGDLS and CDR2 YYNGEE. CDR3 amino acids: CASSVRDTRNEQFF. The CDR3 coding sequence is TGTGCCAGCAGCGTAAGGGACACCCGCAATGAGCAGTTCTTC.

This chain connects TRBV6-1 to TRBJ1-5; no clear D gene. There are 15 residues in the CDR3. Germline V CDR1 and CDR2: MNHNS, SASEGT. V shed 4 bases and J shed 4 bases, with 14 bases lying between them. CDR3 coding DNA: TGTGCCAGCAGTGTAAGGTTAACAGAAAATCAGCCCCAGCATTTT. It translates to CASSVRLTENQPQHF.

The chain recombines TRBV27 with TRBJ1-6, with no clear D. There are 13 residues in the CDR3. Germline CDR1 reads MNHEY; CDR2 reads SMNVEV (reference sequence). The V end was cut by 6 bases, the J end by 7 bases, with 10 bases between. DNA of the CDR3: TGTGCCAGCAGCCGCGGTTGGAATTCACCCCTCCACTTT. It codes for CASSRGWNSPLHF.

The V call is TRBV27, the J call TRBJ2-1; 7 nucleotides line up with TRBD2. Losses at the gene ends were 6 bases for V and 2 bases for J; bases not matched to a gene: 7. The germline CDR1 and CDR2 sequences are MNHEY and SMNVEV (reference sequence). This CDR3 comprises 15 residues. CDR3 amino acids: CASRKAGPTYNEQFF. The CDR3 DNA is TGTGCCAGCAGGAAAGCGGGGCCCACCTACAATGAGCAGTTCTTC.

The V call is TRBV4-2, the J call TRBJ2-7; the D gene is possibly TRBD1 (5 bases). Germline V CDR1 and CDR2: LGHNA, YNFKEQ. The CDR3 extends over 14 amino acids. Trimming stripped 1 base from V and 0 bases from J, with 7 bases between. CDR3 nucleotides: TGTGCCAGCAGCCAAGGACAGAGCTCCTACGAGCAGTACTTC. This gives the protein CASSQGQSSYEQYF.

The count of this clone is one. The CDR3 bases are TGTGCTAGTGGTCCCACTAGCGGGGTCAACAATGAGCAGTTCTTC. This sequence encodes CASGPTSGVNNEQFF. J is TRBJ2-1 and V is TRBV12-5, with 10 bases aligning to TRBD2. Germline assignment: CDR1 LGHNT and CDR2 FRNRAP. This CDR3 has 15 residues. V was pared by 5 bases and J by 5 bases, with 6 bases of the junction left unmatched. The full variable domain, completed using reference TRBV12-5 and TRBJ2-1, is DARVTQTPRHKVTEMGQEVTMRCQPILGHNTVFWYRQTMMQGLELLAYFRNRAPLDDSGMPKDRFSAEMPDATLATLKIQPSEPRDSAVYFCASGPTSGVNNEQFFGPGTRLTVL.

The chain recombines TRBV4-2 with TRBJ2-3; D is possibly TRBD1 (7 bases). In germline, CDR1 is LGHNA, CDR2 YNFKEQ. The CDR3 loop spans 17 amino acids. V gave up 0 bases and J gave up 0 bases, with 13 bases separating them. CDR3 in DNA: TGTGCCAGCAGCCAAGATCTCGCGGGACAGAGCACAGATACGCAGTATTTT. Its protein is CASSQDLAGQSTDTQYF.

This clone has just one count. V gene TRBV7-2 combines with J gene TRBJ2-1; perhaps TRBD1 as D (5 bases). V was cut by 1 base and J by 8 bases, with 12 bases left in between. The CDR3 extends over 14 amino acids. The V gene's germline CDR1 is SGHTA and CDR2 FQGNSA. The CDR3 DNA reads TGTGCCAGCAGCTTAGTCGTAGGGGCGGATGAGCAGTTCTTC. This codes for CASSLVVGADEQFF.

The V gene is TRBV7-2, the J gene TRBJ1-2, with 9 positions matching TRBD1. J lost 3 bases, V lost 0 bases, and 14 bases had no gene match. In germline, CDR1 is SGHTA, CDR2 FQGNSA. CDR3 length equals 19 residues. The CDR3 loop is CASSLAGYPPTGGHYGYTF. The CDR3 DNA follows: TGTGCCAGCAGCTTAGCGGGTTACCCCCCCACAGGGGGCCACTATGGCTACACCTTC. The full variable domain, rest sourced from reference TRBV7-2 and TRBJ1-2, is GAGVSQSPSNKVTEKGKDVELRCDPISGHTALYWYRQSLGQGLEFLIYFQGNSAPDKSGLPSDRFSAERTGGSVSTLTIQRTQQEDSAVYLCASSLAGYPPTGGHYGYTFGSGTRLTVV.

This chain connects TRBV7-6 to TRBJ1-6; D gene ambiguous. Looked up from germline, CDR1 is SGHVS and CDR2 is FNYEAQ. The CDR3 loop spans 14 amino acids. The V end was cut by 1 base, the J end by 5 bases, with 6 bases between. The CDR3 sequence is CASSLGGNNSPLHF. The DNA of the CDR3 is TGTGCCAGCAGCTTAGGAGGGAATAATTCACCCCTCCACTTT.

This chain links TRBV15 with TRBJ2-3, with TRBD2 matching over 9 bases. Germline-derived CDR1 and CDR2 are LNHNV and YYDKDF (reference sequence). The CDR3 runs to 18 residues. V was clipped by 3 bases and J by 0 bases; unmatched bases: 10. CDR3 nucleotide sequence: TGTGCCACCAGCAGCGGAATGATAGCGGGGGTAAGCACAGATACGCAGTATTTT. Amino acids: CATSSGMIAGVSTDTQYF.

The table lists this clone with a few counts. The chain has TRBV27 and TRBJ1-1; TRBD1 aligns across 7 bases. This CDR3 has 14 residues. Germline CDR1 and CDR2: MNHEY and SMNVEV (reference sequence). V lost 5 bases, J lost 2 bases, and 5 bases stayed unmatched. CDR3 residues: CASSPGQLNTEAFF. The CDR3 region has the DNA TGTGCCAGCAGTCCGGGACAGCTCAACACTGAAGCTTTCTTT.

This chain links TRBV9 with TRBJ1-2; tentative D call: TRBD1 (6 bases). CDR3 length equals 12 residues. The germline gives CDR1 SGDLS, CDR2 YYNGEE. V lost 3 bases to trimming and J lost 5 bases, with 8 bases between them. For the CDR3, the DNA is TGTGCCAGCAGCGACAGGGCGTATGGCTACACCTTC. Its translation: CASSDRAYGYTF.

The chain is built from TRBV6-5 and TRBJ2-3; D gene uncertain. Germline values: CDR1 MNHEY, CDR2 SVGAGI. V was pared by 7 bases and J by 7 bases, with 15 bases between. The CDR3 is made up of 13 amino acids. This CDR3 is CASKTLSGYTQYF. CDR3 nucleotide sequence: TGTGCCAGCAAAACGCTATCGGGTTATACGCAGTATTTT.

The V call is TRBV27, the J call TRBJ1-2, with D unresolved. The germline CDR1 and CDR2 sequences are MNHEY and SMNVEV (reference sequence). Trimming stripped 2 bases from V and 4 bases from J, with 8 bases between. There are 13 residues in the CDR3. The CDR3 loop reads CASSLGPSYGYTF. CDR3 sequence (DNA): TGTGCCAGCAGTTTAGGCCCTTCCTATGGCTACACCTTC.